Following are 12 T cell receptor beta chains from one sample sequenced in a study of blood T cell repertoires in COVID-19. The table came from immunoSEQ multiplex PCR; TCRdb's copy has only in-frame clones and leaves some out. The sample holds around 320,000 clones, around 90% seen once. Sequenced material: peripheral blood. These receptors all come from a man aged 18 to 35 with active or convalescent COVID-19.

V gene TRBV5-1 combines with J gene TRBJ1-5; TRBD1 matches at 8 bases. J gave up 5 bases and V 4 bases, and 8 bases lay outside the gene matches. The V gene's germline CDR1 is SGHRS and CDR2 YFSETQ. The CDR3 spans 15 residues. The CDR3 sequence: CASSPTGGLDQPQHF. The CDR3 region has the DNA TGCGCCAGCAGCCCCACAGGGGGACTGGATCAGCCCCAGCATTTT.

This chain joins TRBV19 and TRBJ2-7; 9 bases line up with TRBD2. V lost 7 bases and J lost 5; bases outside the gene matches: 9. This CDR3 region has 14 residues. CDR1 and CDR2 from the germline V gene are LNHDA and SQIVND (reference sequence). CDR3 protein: CASTWSSGINEQYF. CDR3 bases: TGTGCCAGTACCTGGTCTAGCGGGATCAACGAGCAGTACTTC.

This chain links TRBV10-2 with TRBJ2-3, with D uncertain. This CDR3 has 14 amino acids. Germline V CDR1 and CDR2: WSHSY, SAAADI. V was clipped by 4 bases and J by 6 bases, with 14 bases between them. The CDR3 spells CASSGVTFGDTQYF. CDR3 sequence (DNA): TGCGCCAGCAGTGGAGTAACCTTCGGGGATACGCAGTATTTT.

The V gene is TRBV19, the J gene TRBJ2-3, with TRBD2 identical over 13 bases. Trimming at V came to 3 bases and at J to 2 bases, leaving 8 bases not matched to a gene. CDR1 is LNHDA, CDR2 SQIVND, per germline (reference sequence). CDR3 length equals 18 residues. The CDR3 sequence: CASSIIGLAGAPTDTQYF. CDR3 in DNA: TGTGCCAGTAGTATCATCGGACTAGCGGGGGCCCCCACAGATACGCAGTATTTT.

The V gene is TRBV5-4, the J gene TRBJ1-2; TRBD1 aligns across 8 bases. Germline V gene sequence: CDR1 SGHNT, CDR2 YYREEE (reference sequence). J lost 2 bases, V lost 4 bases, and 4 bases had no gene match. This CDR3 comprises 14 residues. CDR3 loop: CASSQGQENYGYTF. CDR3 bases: TGTGCCAGCAGCCAGGGACAGGAGAACTATGGCTACACCTTC.

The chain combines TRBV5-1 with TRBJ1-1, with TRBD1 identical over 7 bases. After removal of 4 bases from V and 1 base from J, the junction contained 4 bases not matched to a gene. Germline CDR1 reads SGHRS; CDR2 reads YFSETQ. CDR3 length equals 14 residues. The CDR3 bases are TGCGCCAGCAGCCCGGACAGGCGGAACACTGAAGCTTTCTTT. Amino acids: CASSPDRRNTEAFF.

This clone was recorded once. The chain's CDR3 is CASSLRGTLYSNQPQHF. CDR3 nucleotides: TGCGCCAGCAGCTTAAGAGGGACACTTTATAGCAATCAGCCCCAGCATTTT. The chain employs TRBV5-1 and TRBJ1-5; possible D gene TRBD1, 6 bases. Germline CDR1 reads SGHRS; CDR2 reads YFSETQ. The V and J ends lost 2 bases and 0 bases respectively, with 15 bases between them. This CDR3 is built from 17 residues.

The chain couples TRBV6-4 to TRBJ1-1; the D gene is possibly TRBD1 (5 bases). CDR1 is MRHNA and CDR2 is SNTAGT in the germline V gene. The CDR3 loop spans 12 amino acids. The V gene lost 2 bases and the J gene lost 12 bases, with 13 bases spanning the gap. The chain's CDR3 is CASSDSSGLPFF. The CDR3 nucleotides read TGTGCCAGCAGTGACAGCTCAGGGTTACCTTTCTTT.

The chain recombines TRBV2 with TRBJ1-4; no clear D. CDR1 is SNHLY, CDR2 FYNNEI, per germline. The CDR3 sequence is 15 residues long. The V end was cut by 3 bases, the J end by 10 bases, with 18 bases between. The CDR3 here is CASSDSGSDPGKLFF. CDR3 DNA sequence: TGTGCCAGCAGTGACTCCGGGTCCGATCCGGGAAAACTGTTTTTT.

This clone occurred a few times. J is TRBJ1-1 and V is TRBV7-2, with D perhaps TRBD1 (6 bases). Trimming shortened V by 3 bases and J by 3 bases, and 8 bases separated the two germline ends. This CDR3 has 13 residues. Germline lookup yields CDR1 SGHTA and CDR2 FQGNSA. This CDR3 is CASSLGAYTEAFF. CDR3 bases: TGTGCCAGCAGCTTGGGGGCCTACACTGAAGCTTTCTTT.

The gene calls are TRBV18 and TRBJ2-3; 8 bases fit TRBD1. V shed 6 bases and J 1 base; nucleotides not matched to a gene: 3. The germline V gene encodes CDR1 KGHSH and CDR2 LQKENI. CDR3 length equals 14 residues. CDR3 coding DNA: TGTGCCAGCTCGGCAGGGGGCGGCACAGATACGCAGTATTTT. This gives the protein CASSAGGGTDTQYF.

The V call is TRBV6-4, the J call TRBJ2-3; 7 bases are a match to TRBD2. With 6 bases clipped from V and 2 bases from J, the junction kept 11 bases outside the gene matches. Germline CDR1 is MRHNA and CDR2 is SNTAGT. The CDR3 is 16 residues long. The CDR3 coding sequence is TGTGCCAGCAGCCACATCGGCGGGAGTCCCACAGATACGCAGTATTTT. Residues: CASSHIGGSPTDTQYF.